The TCR beta chain described here comes from a study of CD8 T cells in Susac syndrome. Reverse transcription used roughly 0.45 to 1 ug RNA and random hexamers. The immunoSEQ assay covered 54 Vbeta and 13 Jbeta segments for CDR3. TCRdb re-derived calls from the immunoSEQ multiplex PCR reads in MiXCR, one entry per CDR3 protein. Of around 190,000 distinct CDR3 sequences in the sample, about 95% were seen once. Germline CDR1 reads DFQATT; CDR2 reads SNEGSKA (reference sequence). With 2 bases removed from V and 4 bases from J, the gap between germline ends came to 15 bases. CDR3 length equals 14 residues. TCR beta from blood CD8+ and CD4+ T cells was sequenced. The authors negatively isolated CD8+ and CD4+ T cells and FACS-enriched TEMRA cells.

The sequence derives from a human donor with multiple sclerosis. This chain uses TRBV20-1 with TRBJ2-7; weak D call: TRBD2 (5 bases). The sequencing input was CD8+ T cells from PBMCs. DNA of the CDR3: TGCAGTGCTAGAACCGGGAATTCGCGTTACGAGCAGTACTTC. Amino acid sequence: CSARTGNSRYEQYF.